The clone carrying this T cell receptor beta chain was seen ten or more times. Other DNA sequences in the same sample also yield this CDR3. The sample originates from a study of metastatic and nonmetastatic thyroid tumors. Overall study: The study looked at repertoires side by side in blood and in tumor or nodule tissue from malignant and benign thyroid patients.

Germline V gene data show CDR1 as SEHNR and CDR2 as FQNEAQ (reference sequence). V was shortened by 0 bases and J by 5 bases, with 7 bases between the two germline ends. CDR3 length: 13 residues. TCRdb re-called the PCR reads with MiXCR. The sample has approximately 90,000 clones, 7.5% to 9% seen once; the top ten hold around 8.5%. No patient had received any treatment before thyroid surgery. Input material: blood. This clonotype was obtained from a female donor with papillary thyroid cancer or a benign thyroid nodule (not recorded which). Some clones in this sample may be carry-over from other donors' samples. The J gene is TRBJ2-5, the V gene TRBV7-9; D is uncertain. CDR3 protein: CASSLAQVETQYF. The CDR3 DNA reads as TGTGCCAGCAGCTTAGCACAAGTGGAGACCCAGTACTTC. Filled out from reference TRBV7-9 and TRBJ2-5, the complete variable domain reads DTGVSQNPRHKITKRGQNVTFRCDPISEHNRLYWYRQTLGQGPEFLTYFQNEAQLEKSRLLSDRFSAERPKGSFSTLEIQRTEQGDSAMYLCASSLAQVETQYFGPGTRLLVL.